These 9 T cell receptor beta chains came from one sample sequenced in a study of T cells in Graves' hyperthyroidism and ophthalmopathy. There were TCR beta CDR3 regions amplified from RNA transcripts. First-round RT-PCR targeting the TCR CDR3 was performed with the HTBI primer set. TCRdb used MiXCR to reprocess the multiplex PCR reads, holding one entry per CDR3 protein. The sample has under 400,000 distinct CDR3 sequences, 16% seen once. Sequenced material: blood. All receptors come from a man in his thirties or forties with Graves' hyperthyroidism.

This clonotype was seen many times. The rearrangement uses TRBV12-3 or TRBV12-4 and TRBJ1-5, with 7 positions matching TRBD1. The ends lost 5 bases at V and 7 bases at J; junction bases unmatched: 17. This CDR3 contains 17 residues. The CDR3 loop is CASSRRKDREGEQPQHF. CDR3 DNA: TGTGCCAGCAGTCGAAGAAAAGACAGGGAGGGAGAACAGCCCCAGCATTTT.

V is TRBV13 and J is TRBJ1-2, with D unclear. V was cut by 5 bases and J by 1 base, with 8 bases left in between. The V gene's germline CDR1 is PRHDT and CDR2 FYEKMQ (reference sequence). CDR3 size: 13 residues. CDR3 residues: CASSPKGNYGYTF. CDR3 bases: TGTGCCAGCAGCCCCAAGGGTAACTATGGCTACACCTTC.

There are many counts of this clonotype. The V gene is TRBV20-1, the J gene TRBJ2-7; 7 bases fit TRBD2. This CDR3 comprises 11 residues. The germline V gene has CDR1 DFQATT and CDR2 SNEGSKA (reference sequence). Here the CDR3 reads CSGTTAYEQYF. The CDR3 region has the DNA TGCTCCGGGACTACTGCCTACGAGCAGTACTTC.

The chain uses TRBV4-1 and TRBJ1-5; D call uncertain. Between the trimmed V and J ends, which lost 5 bases and 2 bases, there was a span of 7 bases. CDR3 length: 13 amino acids. Per germline, CDR1 MGHRA and CDR2 YSYEKL. The CDR3 spells CASSGPGNQPQHF. CDR3 coding DNA: TGCGCCAGCAGCGGACCGGGCAATCAGCCCCAGCATTTT.

This clonotype was observed many times. The CDR3 DNA reads TGCGCCAGCAGCTTGGGATTTCGTCGGACGAACACTGAAGCTTTCTTT. This encodes CASSLGFRRTNTEAFF. This chain joins TRBV5-1 and TRBJ1-1; D not certain. Germline assignment: CDR1 SGHRS and CDR2 YFSETQ. This CDR3 spans 16 amino acids. V was clipped by 0 bases and J by 1 base, with 13 bases between them.

This chain joins TRBV7-2 and TRBJ1-2; D unresolved. Trimming cost V 4 bases and J 7 bases, with 7 bases left between them. Germline V lookup: CDR1 SGHTA, CDR2 FQGNSA. The CDR3 loop spans 11 amino acids. The CDR3 DNA sequence: TGTGCCAGCAGCTCCGGGTCTGGCTACACCTTC. The encoded protein is CASSSGSGYTF.

This clonotype was counted ten times or more. This chain links TRBV3-1 with TRBJ2-5, with TRBD1 identical over 9 bases. This CDR3 has 14 residues. V shed 5 bases, J shed 7 bases, and the junction held 8 bases outside the gene matches. From germline, CDR1 is LGHDT and CDR2 YNNKEL (reference sequence). The CDR3 protein is CASSYGTGILTQYF. CDR3 coding DNA: TGTGCCAGCAGCTACGGGACAGGGATATTGACCCAGTACTTC.

The sample holds a few counts of this clonotype. This sequence joins TRBV15 and TRBJ2-4; 7 bases are a match to TRBD2. The V gene's germline CDR1 is LNHNV and CDR2 YYDKDF (reference sequence). J was trimmed by 1 base and V by 0 bases; bases with no gene match: 12. CDR3 length: 19 amino acids. The CDR3 is CATSREKQVLTSAKNIQYF. CDR3 nucleotides: TGTGCCACCAGCAGAGAAAAACAAGTATTGACTAGCGCCAAAAACATTCAGTACTTC.

Points on this clonotype: This clone may be a read error of a much larger clone one base away. The chain joins TRBV2 to TRBJ2-7, with D possibly being TRBD1 (6 bases). The germline gives CDR1 SNHLY, CDR2 FYNNEI. This CDR3 spans 13 amino acids. V lost 6 bases to trimming and J lost 3 bases, with 12 bases between them. In DNA form, the CDR3 reads TGTGCCAGCAGGCGACAGGATAACTACGAGCAGTACTTC. This gives the protein CASRRQDNYEQYF.